This TCR beta chain was retrieved from a study of spatial heterogeneity in lung cancer. TCRdb re-derived calls from the 5' RACE reads in MiXCR, one entry per CDR3 protein. The sample records 2,100 or so distinct CDR3 sequences, about 19% being singletons. Sample time point: sample taken at primary tumor resection. Whole RNA, isolated from tumor, nontumor lung or frozen PBMC, was sequenced without prior sorting. V lost 2 bases and J 4 bases, leaving 14 bases between the germline ends. The CDR3 totals 16 residues. Germline V gene lookup returns CDR1 SEHNR and CDR2 FQNEAQ (reference sequence). By share of the sample, this clonotype is medium-sized (0.01 to 0.1%). The antigen remains undetermined. Study-level findings and limits: More often at tumor resection than at routine follow-up, ubiquitous expanded tumor TCRs were detected in the blood.

V and J are TRBV7-9 and TRBJ1-4; unclear D gene. The sequences come from PBMCs, collected at surgery. The origin of this receptor is a male donor with early-stage non-small cell lung cancer. CDR3 amino acids: CASSLRALLHNEKLFF. DNA of the CDR3: TGTGCCAGCAGCTTAAGGGCGCTCCTTCATAATGAAAAACTGTTTTTT.